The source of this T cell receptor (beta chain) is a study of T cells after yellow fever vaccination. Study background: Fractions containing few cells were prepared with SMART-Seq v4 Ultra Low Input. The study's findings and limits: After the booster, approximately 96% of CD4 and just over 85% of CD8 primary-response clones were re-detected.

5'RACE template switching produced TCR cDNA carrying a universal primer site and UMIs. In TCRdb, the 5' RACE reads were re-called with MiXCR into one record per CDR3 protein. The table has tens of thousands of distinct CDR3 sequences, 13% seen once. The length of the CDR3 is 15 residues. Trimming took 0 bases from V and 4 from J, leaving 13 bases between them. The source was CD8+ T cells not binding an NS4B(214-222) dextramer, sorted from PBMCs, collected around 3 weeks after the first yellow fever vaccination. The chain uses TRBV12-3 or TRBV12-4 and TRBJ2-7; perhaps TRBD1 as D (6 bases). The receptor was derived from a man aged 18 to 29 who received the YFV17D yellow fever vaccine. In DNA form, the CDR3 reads TGTGCCAGCAGTTTAGCTCAGGGGTTAGTGTACGAGCAGTACTTC. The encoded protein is CASSLAQGLVYEQYF.